The 2 T cell receptor beta chains presented below share a single source sample, sequenced in a study of cytotoxic CD8 clonotypes in ibrutinib-treated CLL. The table came from immunoSEQ multiplex PCR; TCRdb's copy has only in-frame clones and leaves some out. The table lists roughly 45,000 clones, 50% to 80% of them singletons. Source: PBMCs, taken after 24 months of ibrutinib treatment. The origin of the receptors is a human donor with chronic lymphocytic leukemia.

This clone was detected a few times. The chain links TRBV28 to TRBJ2-5; 8 positions match TRBD2. This CDR3 comprises 13 residues. V trimming: 6 bases; J trimming: 5 bases; junction bases outside the gene matches: 5. Germline V CDR1 and CDR2: MDHEN, SYDVKM. The CDR3, as DNA: TGTGCCAGCAGGCCGGGGGGGCAGGAGACCCAGTACTTC. It is translated as CASRPGGQETQYF. Based on the CDR3 plus reference TRBV28 and TRBJ2-5, the full variable domain is DVKVTQSSRYLVKRTGEKVFLECVQDMDHENMFWYRQDPGLGLRLIYFSYDVKMKEKGDIPEGYSVSREKKERFSLILESASTNQTSMYLCASRPGGQETQYFGPGTRLLVL.

This chain uses TRBV28 with TRBJ2-7; D is uncertain. This CDR3 spans 14 amino acids. Trimming removed 5 bases at V and 4 bases at J, with 15 bases between. In germline, CDR1 is MDHEN, CDR2 SYDVKM. CDR3 sequence: CASSPPYIIYEQYF. The CDR3 DNA reads TGTGCCAGCAGTCCACCATATATCATATACGAGCAGTACTTC.